A single sample gave rise to the 29 T cell receptor beta chains below, sequenced in a study of immune evolution from preneoplasia to lung adenocarcinoma. Generated by immunoSEQ multiplex PCR, the TCRdb table keeps only in-frame clones and is missing some. The table lists thousands of clones, 40% of them singletons, with around 17% in the top ten. The sample was FFPE adjacent normal lung tissue. These receptors were collected from a person between 55 and 80 years old with lung adenocarcinoma.

Within the sample, this clone is large. V usage is TRBV29-1 and J usage is TRBJ1-1; D might be TRBD1 (5 bases). Germline lookup yields CDR1 SQVTM and CDR2 ANQGSEA. V was clipped by 8 bases and J by 2 bases, with 15 bases between them. The CDR3 runs to 13 residues. CDR3 region: CSYSTTDNTEAFF. The CDR3 bases are TGCAGCTATTCGACGACAGACAACACTGAAGCTTTCTTT.

This chain connects TRBV2 to TRBJ2-2; TRBD1 aligns across 7 bases. With V trimmed by 5 bases and J by 6 bases, 9 bases remained unmatched. In germline, CDR1 is SNHLY, CDR2 FYNNEI. The CDR3 runs to 15 residues. The CDR3 DNA sequence: TGTGCCAGCAGTCAAGAGGGGGCAATGGCCGGGGAGCTGTTTTTT. Protein sequence: CASSQEGAMAGELFF.

The chain uses TRBV30 and TRBJ1-1; D uncertain. The germline gives CDR1 GTSNPN, CDR2 SVGIG (reference sequence). V was clipped by 2 bases and J by 1 base, with 8 bases between them. This CDR3 comprises 13 residues. CDR3 protein: CAWSPMGNTEAFF. Written as DNA, the CDR3 is TGTGCCTGGAGTCCCATGGGGAACACTGAAGCTTTCTTT.

This clone was counted only a few times. The rearrangement uses TRBV2 and TRBJ2-7; 8 nucleotides line up with TRBD1. Per the germline V gene, CDR1 is SNHLY and CDR2 is FYNNEI. CDR3 length: 16 residues. V trimming: 6 bases; J trimming: 3 bases; junction bases outside the gene matches: 13. The CDR3: CASRTTSDRVGYEQYF. DNA of the CDR3: TGTGCCAGCAGAACTACTTCGGACAGGGTGGGCTACGAGCAGTACTTC.

Within the sample, this clone is medium-sized. The chain links TRBV19 to TRBJ2-7, with unresolved D. Germline values: CDR1 LNHDA, CDR2 SQIVND (reference sequence). This CDR3 is 14 amino acids long. Trimming took off 3 bases at V and 2 bases at J, with 11 bases between the two ends. CDR3 amino acids: CASSIESYTYEQYF. The CDR3 nucleotides are TGTGCCAGTAGTATCGAGAGTTATACCTACGAGCAGTACTTC.

V usage is TRBV15 and J usage is TRBJ2-6, with D maybe TRBD1 (5 bases). Per the germline V gene, CDR1 is LNHNV and CDR2 is YYDKDF (reference sequence). The CDR3 loop spans 17 amino acids. Trimming pared 1 base from V and 0 bases from J, leaving 10 bases between. DNA of the CDR3: TGTGCCACCAGCAGAGCGCGACAGCTCTCTGGGGCCAACGTCCTGACTTTC. Its translation is CATSRARQLSGANVLTF.

This clone was observed a few times. This sequence joins TRBV9 and TRBJ2-7; D not resolved. The CDR3 length is 13 residues. Germline-derived CDR1 and CDR2 are SGDLS and YYNGEE. The V end was cut by 0 bases, the J end by 2 bases, with 6 bases between. The CDR3 spells CASSVDGTYEQYF. CDR3 sequence (DNA): TGTGCCAGCAGCGTAGACGGCACCTACGAGCAGTACTTC.

The V gene is TRBV7-3, the J gene TRBJ2-2; no reliable D call. Germline values: CDR1 SGHTA, CDR2 FQGTGA. Trimming left V 5 bases short and J 4 bases short, with 5 bases between. The length of the CDR3 is 12 residues. The DNA for the CDR3 is TGTGCCAGCAGCGGAGTCACCGGGGAGCTGTTTTTT. This translates into CASSGVTGELFF. Using reference TRBV7-3 and TRBJ2-2 for the parts outside the CDR3, the full variable domain is GAGVSQTPSNKVTEKGKYVELRCDPISGHTALYWYRQSLGQGPEFLIYFQGTGAADDSGLPNDRFFAVRPEGSVSTLKIQRTERGDSAVYLCASSGVTGELFFGEGSRLTVL.

This clone was seen more than once but under ten times. The chain uses TRBV6-6 and TRBJ1-1; D gene ambiguous. The CDR3 is 14 residues long. CDR1 is MNHNY, CDR2 SVGAGI, per germline (reference sequence). The V end lost 2 bases, the J end lost 1 base, and 8 bases lay between the germline ends. The CDR3 reads CASSYVPTNTEAFF. DNA of the CDR3: TGTGCCAGCAGTTACGTCCCCACGAACACTGAAGCTTTCTTT.

The genes are TRBV19 and TRBJ2-1; TRBD2 matches at 9 bases. This CDR3 comprises 14 residues. Germline loops: CDR1 LNHDA, CDR2 SQIVND (reference sequence). Trimming at V came to 5 bases and at J to 10 bases, leaving 9 bases not matched to a gene. The CDR3 DNA sequence: TGTGCCAGTAGTCCGGGACTAGCCGGTGTAGAGCAGTTCTTC. The encoded protein is CASSPGLAGVEQFF. The full variable domain, completed using reference TRBV19 and TRBJ2-1, is DGGITQSPKYLFRKEGQNVTLSCEQNLNHDAMYWYRQDPGQGLRLIYYSQIVNDFQKGDIAEGYSVSREKKESFPLTVTSAQKNPTAFYLCASSPGLAGVEQFFGPGTRLTVL.

This clone was observed a few times. This rearrangement joins TRBV5-4 to TRBJ2-7, with TRBD1 as a possible D gene (5 bases). Trimming removed 1 base at V and 2 bases at J, with 10 bases between. This CDR3 spans 14 amino acids. Germline CDR1 is SGHNT and CDR2 is YYREEE (reference sequence). In DNA form, the CDR3 reads TGTGCCAGCAGCTTGTGGGGCGGAGCCTACGAGCAGTACTTC. This encodes CASSLWGGAYEQYF.

There are a few counts of this clone. This CDR3 is CSALGGRGVDTQYF. CDR3 sequence (DNA): TGCAGCGCCCTGGGGGGGCGGGGGGTAGATACGCAGTATTTT. This sequence joins TRBV29-1 and TRBJ2-3; 8 bases agree with TRBD2. In germline, CDR1 is SQVTM, CDR2 ANQGSEA. The CDR3 has 14 amino acids. V was clipped by 7 bases and J by 5 bases; unmatched bases: 11.

This chain uses TRBV7-9 with TRBJ1-5; 11 bases match TRBD1. V was pared by 5 bases and J by 7 bases, with 7 bases of the junction left unmatched. The CDR3 runs to 15 residues. The germline CDR1 and CDR2 sequences are SEHNR and FQNEAQ (reference sequence). CDR3: CASSPDRGQGQPQHF. In DNA, the CDR3 is TGTGCCAGCAGCCCGGACAGGGGGCAGGGGCAGCCCCAGCATTTT.

The chain joins TRBV19 to TRBJ1-5; maybe TRBD1 (5 bases). This CDR3 region has 15 residues. CDR1 and CDR2 (germline): LNHDA, SQIVND (reference sequence). Deletions cut 1 base from V and 3 bases from J, with 10 bases between. The CDR3 spells CASSIGGLVNQPQHF. The CDR3 DNA reads TGTGCCAGTAGTATAGGGGGGTTGGTCAATCAGCCCCAGCATTTT. The variable domain in full, completed from reference TRBV19 and TRBJ1-5, reads DGGITQSPKYLFRKEGQNVTLSCEQNLNHDAMYWYRQDPGQGLRLIYYSQIVNDFQKGDIAEGYSVSREKKESFPLTVTSAQKNPTAFYLCASSIGGLVNQPQHFGDGTRLSIL.

This clone showed up just a few times. This chain connects TRBV2 to TRBJ1-1, with unresolved D. Germline CDR1 is SNHLY and CDR2 is FYNNEI. CDR3 size: 12 residues. V was cut by 4 bases and J by 12 bases, with 15 bases left in between. In nucleotides, the CDR3 is TGTGCCAGCAGTGCAGAAGACGTCGAGACTTTCTTT. It is translated as CASSAEDVETFF.

The chain joins TRBV2 to TRBJ2-5; D call uncertain. Germline lookup yields CDR1 SNHLY and CDR2 FYNNEI. Trimming took 6 bases from V and 5 from J, leaving 10 bases between them. The CDR3 extends over 12 amino acids. The CDR3, as DNA: TGTGCCAGCAGCGGCCCGTTGGAGACCCAGTACTTC. Its protein product is CASSGPLETQYF.

The chain uses TRBV2 and TRBJ1-6; D remains unclear. V lost 7 bases, J lost 0 bases, and 7 bases lay in between. Germline V gives CDR1 SNHLY, CDR2 FYNNEI. The CDR3 sequence is 14 residues long. Written as DNA, the CDR3 is TGTGCCAGCAAAGAGAGCTCCTATAATTCACCCCTCCACTTT. Protein product: CASKESSYNSPLHF.

This chain joins TRBV4-3 and TRBJ1-6; D not certain. V was trimmed by 4 bases and J by 10 bases, leaving 20 bases between them. CDR1 LGHNA and CDR2 YSLEER come from the germline V gene. This CDR3 comprises 16 residues. The DNA for the CDR3 is TGCGCCAGCAGCCGTTCGGCGCGGGGTGAAGGCTCACCCCTCCACTTT. It specifies CASSRSARGEGSPLHF.

The V and J genes are TRBV27 and TRBJ2-3; TRBD2 matches at 8 bases. The CDR3 loop spans 16 amino acids. CDR1 and CDR2 (germline): MNHEY, SMNVEV (reference sequence). The J segment lost 0 bases and the V segment lost 4 bases, leaving 6 bases of the junction unmatched. CDR3 sequence reads: CASSSGLAVSTDTQYF. The CDR3 DNA reads TGTGCCAGCAGTTCTGGACTAGCCGTGAGCACAGATACGCAGTATTTT.

The J gene is TRBJ1-6, the V gene TRBV18, with 9 bases that match TRBD1. The CDR3 is made up of 14 amino acids. CDR1 is KGHSH and CDR2 is LQKENI in the germline V gene. V lost 6 bases and J lost 8; bases outside the gene matches: 5. The CDR3 coding sequence is TGTGCCAGCTCGGGGGACAGGGCTTATTCACCCCTCCACTTT. Protein product: CASSGDRAYSPLHF.

The rearrangement uses TRBV11-2 and TRBJ2-5, with 9 bases lining up with TRBD2. V was clipped by 4 bases and J by 4 bases; unmatched bases: 7. This CDR3 spans 15 amino acids. The V gene's germline CDR1 is SGHAT and CDR2 FQNNGV. In DNA form, the CDR3 reads TGTGCCAGCAGCTCAGCGGGGGGACGGTTAGAGACCCAGTACTTC. Its protein is CASSSAGGRLETQYF.

The rearrangement uses TRBV11-3 and TRBJ1-6; D gene ambiguous. The CDR3 extends over 16 amino acids. From germline, CDR1 is SGHNT and CDR2 YENEEA. Trimming took off 5 bases at V and 10 bases at J, with 21 bases between the two ends. The CDR3 loop reads CASSRRSREARSPLHF. In DNA form, the CDR3 reads TGTGCCAGCAGCCGCAGGTCGCGGGAGGCAAGGTCACCCCTCCACTTT.

This chain connects TRBV7-2 to TRBJ2-7; 8 bases align to TRBD2. The CDR3 is made up of 14 amino acids. The V gene end was trimmed by 4 bases and the J gene end by 2 bases; junction bases not matched to a gene: 4. The germline gives CDR1 SGHTA, CDR2 FQGNSA. The CDR3 DNA reads as TGTGCCAGCAGCTCGTTAGCGGGGCCCTACGAGCAGTACTTC. Protein product: CASSSLAGPYEQYF.

This clone appeared a few times. This rearrangement joins TRBV9 to TRBJ2-5; maybe TRBD1 (5 bases). The CDR3 contains 15 residues. CDR1 is SGDLS, CDR2 YYNGEE, per germline. Trimming took off 0 bases at V and 5 bases at J, with 14 bases between the two ends. The DNA for the CDR3 is TGTGCCAGCAGCGTAGAGGGGATAATATGGGAGACCCAGTACTTC. It codes for CASSVEGIIWETQYF.

The genes are TRBV5-1 and TRBJ1-2, with D possibly TRBD1 on 5 matching bases. Germline-derived CDR1 and CDR2 are SGHRS and YFSETQ. The CDR3 loop spans 12 amino acids. V gave up 7 bases and J gave up 6 bases, with 13 bases separating them. The CDR3 nucleotides read TGCGCCAGCTCCCCGGGGGAAGATGGCTACACCTTC. This gives the protein CASSPGEDGYTF.

This clone appeared a few times. The chain links TRBV29-1 to TRBJ2-1; TRBD1 aligns across 7 bases. The germline CDR1 and CDR2 sequences are SQVTM and ANQGSEA. V shed 7 bases and J 3 bases; nucleotides not matched to a gene: 6. This CDR3 spans 13 amino acids. As DNA, the CDR3 is TGCAGCGGGCATGACAGGGACTACAATGAGCAGTTCTTC. Its translation: CSGHDRDYNEQFF.

This clone has just a few counts. V and J are TRBV20-1 and TRBJ2-5, with TRBD1 matching 9 bases. V lost 3 bases and J lost 7; bases outside the gene matches: 0. Germline CDR1 is DFQATT and CDR2 is SNEGSKA (reference sequence). The CDR3 contains 11 residues. The chain's CDR3 is CSARDRGTQYF. In nucleotides, the CDR3 is TGCAGTGCTAGGGACAGGGGGACCCAGTACTTC.

The chain joins TRBV7-2 to TRBJ1-6, with 10 nucleotides matching TRBD1. Germline V gene lookup returns CDR1 SGHTA and CDR2 FQGNSA. J lost 10 bases, V lost 4 bases, and 4 bases had no gene match. This CDR3 comprises 14 residues. As DNA, the CDR3 is TGTGCCAGCAGCTCCCGGGACAGGGGCTCACCCCTCCACTTT. Protein sequence: CASSSRDRGSPLHF.

V usage is TRBV18 and J usage is TRBJ1-2; D is undetermined. The germline V gene encodes CDR1 KGHSH and CDR2 LQKENI. V gave up 5 bases and J gave up 4 bases, with 14 bases separating them. The CDR3 is 14 residues long. CDR3 loop: CASSDEANTYGYTF. CDR3 nucleotide sequence: TGTGCCAGCTCAGATGAAGCCAACACCTATGGCTACACCTTC.